Listed below are T cell receptor beta chains from one sample, sequenced in a study of radiotherapy plus CTLA-4 blockade in lung cancer. Data came from immunoSEQ multiplex PCR; TCRdb stores just in-frame clones and leaves some out. The profile covers approximately 77,000 clones, with 78% appearing a single time and roughly 20% taken by the ten largest. The sequencing here drew on peripheral blood, taken from a patient treated with radiotherapy plus ipilimumab. The receptors derive from a human donor with non-small cell lung cancer whose response to radiotherapy plus ipilimumab could not be evaluated. Some clones in this sample may be carry-over from other donors' samples. Both conserved end residues are part of each CDR3. Each record gives: V gene, D gene, J gene, clone size, CDR3 DNA, CDR3 protein. D genes are given only for firm matches. Size is stated for part of the rows, as once, few or many counts, or as a class when the clone is expanded.

v_call: TRBV19; d_call: TRBD1; j_call: TRBJ2-3; clone_size: .; cdr3_nt: TGTGCCAGTAGTACCCGGACAGGTAGCACAGATACGCAGTATTTT; cdr3_aa: CASSTRTGSTDTQYF
v_call: TRBV9; d_call: .; j_call: TRBJ1-2; clone_size: once; cdr3_nt: TGTGCCAGCAGCGGCACAGGGAGCGAGAGCAACTCCTATGGCTACACCTTC; cdr3_aa: CASSGTGSESNSYGYTF
v_call: TRBV7-8; d_call: .; j_call: TRBJ2-3; clone_size: few; cdr3_nt: TGTGCCAGCAGCTTTGGGCTAGGCGGGGCCACAGATACGCAGTATTTT; cdr3_aa: CASSFGLGGATDTQYF
v_call: TRBV28; d_call: .; j_call: TRBJ2-5; clone_size: .; cdr3_nt: TGTGCCAGCAGTTTTGGCCGAGAGACCCAGTACTTC; cdr3_aa: CASSFGRETQYF
v_call: TRBV5-1; d_call: TRBD2; j_call: TRBJ2-7; clone_size: .; cdr3_nt: TGCGCCAGCAGCTTGGGCGGGGGGGTCCCCTACGAGCAGTACTTC; cdr3_aa: CASSLGGGVPYEQYF
v_call: TRBV5-1; d_call: TRBD1; j_call: TRBJ1-2; clone_size: .; cdr3_nt: TGCGCCAGCAGCTTGATGACAGGGGGGGATGGTGGCTACACCTTC; cdr3_aa: CASSLMTGGDGGYTF
v_call: TRBV5-1; d_call: .; j_call: TRBJ1-6; clone_size: .; cdr3_nt: TGCGCCAGCAGATCTACAGGGAATTCACCCCTCCACTTT; cdr3_aa: CASRSTGNSPLHF
v_call: TRBV29-1; d_call: .; j_call: TRBJ2-1; clone_size: .; cdr3_nt: TGCAGCGTCGGCCAAGACACCTACAATGAGCAGTTCTTC; cdr3_aa: CSVGQDTYNEQFF
v_call: TRBV7-8; d_call: TRBD1; j_call: TRBJ1-3; clone_size: .; cdr3_nt: TGTGCCAGCAGCTCCCGCAGGGGGGGAAACACCATATATTTT; cdr3_aa: CASSSRRGGNTIYF
v_call: TRBV19; d_call: .; j_call: TRBJ1-2; clone_size: .; cdr3_nt: TGTGCCAGTAATTCGGGGGTCTATGGCTACACCTTC; cdr3_aa: CASNSGVYGYTF
v_call: TRBV5-1; d_call: TRBD1; j_call: TRBJ1-3; clone_size: .; cdr3_nt: TGCGCCAGCAGCTTGGGACAGGGTGGAAACACCATATATTTT; cdr3_aa: CASSLGQGGNTIYF
v_call: TRBV12-2; d_call: .; j_call: TRBJ1-5; clone_size: medium-sized; cdr3_nt: TGTGCAAGTCGCTTAACCTGGGGGGATCAGCCCCAGCATTTT; cdr3_aa: CASRLTWGDQPQHF
v_call: TRBV5-4; d_call: .; j_call: TRBJ2-7; clone_size: large; cdr3_nt: TGTGCCAGCAGCCAGGGCTTTAGCTCCTACGAGCAGTACTTC; cdr3_aa: CASSQGFSSYEQYF
v_call: TRBV18; d_call: .; j_call: TRBJ1-3; clone_size: once; cdr3_nt: TGTGCCAGCTCACCACTTGGACAGTTAAACACCATATATTTT; cdr3_aa: CASSPLGQLNTIYF
v_call: TRBV9; d_call: TRBD1; j_call: TRBJ2-1; clone_size: .; cdr3_nt: TGTGCCAGCAGCGTCGGACAGGGGGCTATGAATGAGCAGTTCTTC; cdr3_aa: CASSVGQGAMNEQFF
v_call: TRBV11-2; d_call: .; j_call: TRBJ1-1; clone_size: .; cdr3_nt: TGTGCCAGCAGCTTAGAACAGTATATTGAAGCTTTCTTT; cdr3_aa: CASSLEQYIEAFF
v_call: TRBV9; d_call: TRBD2; j_call: TRBJ2-3; clone_size: .; cdr3_nt: TGTGCCAGCAGCGTAGAAGCGGGGGAGGTAGATACGCAGTATTTT; cdr3_aa: CASSVEAGEVDTQYF
v_call: TRBV30; d_call: TRBD1; j_call: TRBJ1-2; clone_size: .; cdr3_nt: TGTGCCTGGAGTGAAGGGACAGTCTATGGCTACACCTTC; cdr3_aa: CAWSEGTVYGYTF
v_call: TRBV27; d_call: .; j_call: TRBJ1-5; clone_size: .; cdr3_nt: TGTGCCAGCAGTTTGGGAGGGTGGAGCAATCAGCCCCAGCATTTT; cdr3_aa: CASSLGGWSNQPQHF
v_call: TRBV28; d_call: .; j_call: TRBJ2-7; clone_size: .; cdr3_nt: TGTGCCAGCACCAACAGGGCCTACGAGCAGTACTTC; cdr3_aa: CASTNRAYEQYF
v_call: TRBV6-5; d_call: TRBD1; j_call: TRBJ2-3; clone_size: few; cdr3_nt: TGTGCCAGCAGTTACCCCCGACAGGGATCCACAGATACGCAGTATTTT; cdr3_aa: CASSYPRQGSTDTQYF
v_call: TRBV7-9; d_call: .; j_call: TRBJ1-1; clone_size: .; cdr3_nt: TGTGCCAGCAGCTTAGCTCGGAGTATGAACACTGAAGCTTTCTTT; cdr3_aa: CASSLARSMNTEAFF
v_call: TRBV7-9; d_call: .; j_call: TRBJ1-2; clone_size: .; cdr3_nt: TGTGCCAGCAGCCCAGTCACCGGGACTCTTTACTATGGCTACACCTTC; cdr3_aa: CASSPVTGTLYYGYTF
v_call: TRBV20-1; d_call: TRBD1; j_call: TRBJ1-5; clone_size: .; cdr3_nt: TGCAGTGCTGGGGACAGTTCTTCCCAGCATTTT; cdr3_aa: CSAGDSSSQHF
v_call: TRBV2; d_call: .; j_call: TRBJ2-2; clone_size: few; cdr3_nt: TGTGCTAGGCGGAGGACCGGGGAGCTGTTTTTT; cdr3_aa: CARRRTGELFF
v_call: TRBV28; d_call: .; j_call: TRBJ1-3; clone_size: .; cdr3_nt: TGTGCCAGCAGTCAGCGGGAGGCCTCTGGAAACACCATATATTTT; cdr3_aa: CASSQREASGNTIYF
v_call: TRBV7-9; d_call: .; j_call: TRBJ2-3; clone_size: .; cdr3_nt: TGTGCCAGCAGCCCGTACCTATCCCCCGATACGCAGTATTTT; cdr3_aa: CASSPYLSPDTQYF